A selection of T cell receptor beta chains follows, all from one sample in a study of cytomegalovirus exposure and HLA in healthy donors. Clones were read by immunoSEQ multiplex PCR, and TCRdb kept only the in-frame ones, dropping some. The sample includes tens of thousands of clones. The sample consisted of PBMCs. Receptors were obtained from a man under 40 in good health and CMV-seropositive. CDR3s include the opening cysteine and the closing phenylalanine or tryptophan. The D gene is left open where the match is weak. Not all rows give a size; the values are once, few, many and, for expanded clones, a class.

clone_size	j_call	v_call	d_call	cdr3_nt	cdr3_aa
-	TRBJ2-3	TRBV7-8	TRBD2	TGTGCCAGCAGCTTAGGTAGCGGGAGAGGCACAGATAAGCAGTATTTT	CASSLGSGRGTDKQYF
-	TRBJ2-1	TRBV18	-	TGTGCCAGCTCACCACCGGGGCAGGGGAACAATGAGCAGTTCTTC	CASSPPGQGNNEQFF
-	TRBJ2-3	TRBV30	TRBD2	TGTGCCGGGAGTACGGGGGGGCTCCACACAGATACGCAGTATTTT	CAGSTGGLHTDTQYF
-	TRBJ1-2	TRBV12-5	-	TGTGCTAGTGGTTCCGGGTCTCGTGGTGACTATGGCTACACCTTC	CASGSGSRGDYGYTF
-	TRBJ1-2	TRBV6-1	TRBD1	TGTGCCAGCAGCGGGAAAGGGGGCAATGGCTACACCTTC	CASSGKGGNGYTF
-	TRBJ2-3	TRBV19	TRBD2	TGTGCCAGTAGGGATAGCGGGACCAGCACAGATACGCAGTATTTT	CASRDSGTSTDTQYF
-	TRBJ1-6	TRBV11-2	-	TGTGCCAGCAGCCCACCGGGGGACTTCGATTCACCCCTCCACTTT	CASSPPGDFDSPLHF
-	TRBJ2-3	TRBV7-9	-	TGTGCCAGCAGCCTTCGACTCCTGGATACGCAGTATTTT	CASSLRLLDTQYF
medium-sized	TRBJ1-4	TRBV6-1	TRBD1	TGTGCCAGCAGCTATGGACAGGGGAATGAAAAACTGTTTTTT	CASSYGQGNEKLFF
-	TRBJ2-7	TRBV5-1	-	TGCGCCAGCAGCTCCGGGAAAGGGAACTACGAGCAGTACTTC	CASSSGKGNYEQYF
-	TRBJ2-1	TRBV9	-	TGTGCCAGCAGCGTAGGGGGGGGCCGTTACAATGAGCAGTTCTTC	CASSVGGGRYNEQFF
-	TRBJ2-2	TRBV30	-	TGTGCCTGGCCTCGGGGCACCGGGGAGCTGTTTTTT	CAWPRGTGELFF
-	TRBJ1-3	TRBV6-4	-	TGTGCCAGCAGTTACAGGGCCCTCTCTGGAAACACCATATATTTT	CASSYRALSGNTIYF
-	TRBJ2-5	TRBV7-9	TRBD2	TGTGCCAGCAGCCCAATAGGGACTAGCGGGAGGAAGACCCAGTACTTC	CASSPIGTSGRKTQYF
-	TRBJ1-1	TRBV2	-	TGTGCCAGCAGTGAAGCGAGAATGACTGAAGATTTCTTT	CASSEARMTEDFF
-	TRBJ2-3	TRBV30	TRBD2	TGTGCCTGGAGTCGGGTAGCGGGGGAGACGTGGGATACGCAGTATTTT	CAWSRVAGETWDTQYF